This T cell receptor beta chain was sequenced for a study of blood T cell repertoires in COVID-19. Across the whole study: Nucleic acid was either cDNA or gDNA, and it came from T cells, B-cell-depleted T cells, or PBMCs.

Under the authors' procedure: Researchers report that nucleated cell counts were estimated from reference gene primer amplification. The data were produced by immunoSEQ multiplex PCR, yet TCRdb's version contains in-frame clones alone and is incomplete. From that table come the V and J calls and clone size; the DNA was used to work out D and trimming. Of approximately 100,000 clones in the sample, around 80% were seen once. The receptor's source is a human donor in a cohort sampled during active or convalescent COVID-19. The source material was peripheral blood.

The chain's CDR3 is CASSTLGLAGATGELFF. The CDR3 DNA reads as TGTGCCAGCAGCACCCTCGGACTAGCGGGGGCCACCGGGGAGCTGTTTTTT. The chain recombines TRBV7-2 with TRBJ2-2; 13 positions match TRBD2. The germline CDR1 and CDR2 sequences are SGHTA and FQGNSA. The junction had 7 bases not matched to a gene; V was cut back by 5 bases and J by 4 bases. There are 17 residues in the CDR3.